The 22 T cell receptor beta chains given below trace back to one sample, sequenced in a study of T cell repertoires in cytomegalovirus infection. A single record per CDR3 protein comes from TCRdb applying MiXCR to the reads. The sample lists hundreds of thousands of distinct CDR3 sequences; 20% to 30% were seen once. Sequencing used CD8+ T cells from PBMCs. The source of these receptors is a human donor in good health (CMV status not recorded). Some clones in this sample may be carry-over from other donors' samples.

A single count supports this clonotype. The V and J genes are TRBV4-1 and TRBJ2-3; TRBD2 aligns across 8 bases. This CDR3 is built from 16 residues. Unmatched junction bases numbered 13, after V lost 8 bases and J lost 3 bases. Looked up from germline, CDR1 is MGHRA and CDR2 is YSYEKL. The CDR3 protein is CASGGRASGGTDTQYF. In DNA, the CDR3 is TGCGCCAGCGGCGGTAGGGCGAGCGGGGGAACAGATACGCAGTATTTT.

With regard to this clonotype: This may come from a read error, since a much larger clone is one base off. The chain has TRBV12-3 or TRBV12-4 and TRBJ1-2; D call uncertain. Trimming removed 10 bases from V and 4 bases from J, with 10 bases in between. This CDR3 is built from 11 residues. The CDR3 coding sequence is TGTGCCAACAGACGGTTCTATGGCTACACCTTC. Translated, it gives CANRRFYGYTF.

This clonotype has at least ten counts. The chain uses TRBV12-3 or TRBV12-4 and TRBJ2-3; TRBD1 aligns across 12 bases. With 3 bases clipped from V and 5 bases from J, the junction kept 6 bases outside the gene matches. The CDR3 loop spans 16 amino acids. CDR3 sequence (DNA): TGTGCCAGCAGTTTCCGGGACAGGGGGCAGCAAGATACGCAGTATTTT. This encodes CASSFRDRGQQDTQYF.

The chain carries TRBV4-2 and TRBJ1-1, with D tentatively TRBD1 (5 bases). The CDR3 runs 15 residues. V was shortened by 4 bases and J by 4 bases, with 16 bases between the two germline ends. CDR1 is LGHNA, CDR2 YNFKEQ, per germline. CDR3 bases: TGTGCCAGCAGCCCAATCTCGGGGGGTGGCACTGAAGCTTTCTTT. It translates to CASSPISGGGTEAFF.

The rearrangement links TRBV7-9 to TRBJ2-1; D may be TRBD1 (6 bases). V lost 4 bases and J 12 bases, leaving 16 bases between the germline ends. The V gene's germline CDR1 is SEHNR and CDR2 FQNEAQ (reference sequence). This CDR3 comprises 13 residues. This CDR3 reads CASSSQGSRAQFF. The CDR3 DNA reads TGTGCCAGCAGCTCACAGGGTTCCCGAGCGCAGTTCTTC.

This clonotype was found a few times. This chain uses TRBV10-3 with TRBJ2-1; 8 bases align to TRBD2. Trimming at V came to 7 bases and at J to 10 bases, leaving 15 bases not matched to a gene. The V gene's germline CDR1 is ENHRY and CDR2 SYGVKD. This CDR3 has 15 residues. The CDR3 spells CAITPASGLSGEQFF. For the CDR3, the DNA is TGTGCCATCACCCCGGCTAGCGGGCTTTCCGGGGAGCAGTTCTTC.

The sample holds many counts of this clonotype. The rearrangement links TRBV29-1 to TRBJ2-2; 7 bases agree with TRBD2. The CDR3 runs to 14 residues. The germline gives CDR1 SQVTM, CDR2 ANQGSEA. Unmatched junction bases numbered 4, after V lost 5 bases and J lost 1 base. CDR3 sequence reads: CSVPSGENTGELFF. The CDR3 DNA sequence: TGCAGCGTTCCGAGCGGGGAGAACACCGGGGAGCTGTTTTTT.

J is TRBJ1-2 and V is TRBV29-1, with 7 nucleotides matching TRBD1. The CDR3 contains 12 residues. V shed 7 bases and J 4 bases; nucleotides not matched to a gene: 6. The V gene's germline CDR1 is SQVTM and CDR2 ANQGSEA. CDR3 sequence reads: CSAPGQFYGYTF. In nucleotides, the CDR3 is TGCAGCGCCCCGGGACAGTTCTATGGCTACACCTTC.

This clonotype came up many times. The chain employs TRBV7-9 and TRBJ1-2; the D is unclear. The CDR3 spans 13 residues. V was pared by 5 bases and J by 4 bases, with 11 bases between. Germline V gene lookup returns CDR1 SEHNR and CDR2 FQNEAQ (reference sequence). As DNA, the CDR3 is TGTGCCAGCAGCCCCCAGAGGGCCTATGGCTACACCTTC. Its translation is CASSPQRAYGYTF.

This clonotype was seen only a few times. DNA for the CDR3: TGTGCCAGCAGCGGTAGTGGTAGAGATTACAATGAGCAGTTCTTC. Translating gives CASSGSGRDYNEQFF. The chain recombines TRBV11-2 with TRBJ2-1, with D uncertain. Trimming removed 5 bases at V and 4 bases at J, with 15 bases between. Per germline, CDR1 SGHAT and CDR2 FQNNGV. This CDR3 has 15 amino acids.

This chain links TRBV20-1 with TRBJ1-6, with D hard to call. V lost 2 bases and J 2 bases, leaving 13 bases between the germline ends. CDR3 length equals 16 residues. Germline V gene lookup returns CDR1 DFQATT and CDR2 SNEGSKA (reference sequence). Here the CDR3 DNA reads TGCAGTGCTAGACCCCGCGTGGCAGCCTATAATTCACCCCTCCACTTT. Protein product: CSARPRVAAYNSPLHF.

For this clonotype: A far larger clone is one base from this, pointing to a likely read error. The gene calls are TRBV7-2 and TRBJ2-7; no reliable D call. The V gene's germline CDR1 is SGHTA and CDR2 FQGNSA. The CDR3 is made up of 12 amino acids. The CDR3 DNA follows: TGTGCCAGCAACTTAGGGCCCTACGAGCAGTACTTC. Translation gives CASNLGPYEQYF.

V gene TRBV27 combines with J gene TRBJ2-1; D is possibly TRBD1 (5 bases). There are 12 residues in the CDR3. Germline V CDR1 and CDR2: MNHEY, SMNVEV (reference sequence). V shed 5 bases and J shed 10 bases, with 12 bases lying between them. The CDR3 here is CASSVTGSEQFF. CDR3 nucleotides: TGTGCCAGCAGTGTCACAGGCAGCGAGCAGTTCTTC.

This clonotype was seen a handful of times. J is TRBJ2-6 and V is TRBV28; D is possibly TRBD2 (7 bases). V dropped 0 bases and J dropped 3 bases, with 12 bases sitting between them. The CDR3 contains 17 residues. CDR1 and CDR2 (germline): MDHEN, SYDVKM. The CDR3 DNA reads as TGTGCCAGCAGTTTATGGGGGGGGCAGGGTGGGGCCAACGTCCTGACTTTC. Translating it yields CASSLWGGQGGANVLTF.

The CDR3 DNA is TGTGCCAGCAGCTTAGGAGGAAGGGATGGCTACACCTTC. This sequence encodes CASSLGGRDGYTF. V gene TRBV7-6 combines with J gene TRBJ1-2; D gene unclear. Trimming took 1 base from V and 6 from J, leaving 9 bases between them. Germline CDR1 is SGHVS and CDR2 is FNYEAQ. CDR3 length: 13 residues.

V gene TRBV7-9 combines with J gene TRBJ1-1; D call uncertain. The V and J ends lost 7 bases and 5 bases respectively, with 17 bases between them. This CDR3 contains 14 residues. Germline V gives CDR1 SEHNR, CDR2 FQNEAQ (reference sequence). CDR3 amino acids: CASTHLGVGTEAFF. CDR3 nucleotides: TGTGCCAGCACCCATTTAGGAGTTGGGACTGAAGCTTTCTTT.

This chain joins TRBV10-3 and TRBJ2-1, with TRBD1 as a possible D gene (5 bases). The CDR3 totals 17 residues. CDR1 is ENHRY and CDR2 is SYGVKD in the germline V gene. The V gene lost 3 bases and the J gene lost 5 bases, with 20 bases spanning the gap. The CDR3 nucleotides read TGTGCCATCAGTGACCAAGGCACGTCAAGGGGTAACAATGAGCAGTTCTTC. Encoded protein: CAISDQGTSRGNNEQFF.

This clonotype was seen a few times. The genes are TRBV7-6 and TRBJ1-1; maybe TRBD1 (6 bases). The germline gives CDR1 SGHVS, CDR2 FNYEAQ. The V and J ends lost 4 bases and 10 bases respectively, with 16 bases between them. CDR3 length: 13 residues. CDR3 in DNA: TGTGCCAGCAGCTCCCCCGGGGGCCCGAGAGCTTTCTTT. Its protein is CASSSPGGPRAFF. Together with reference TRBV7-6 and TRBJ1-1, the CDR3 gives the full variable domain: GAGVSQSPRYKVTKRGQDVALRCDPISGHVSLYWYRQALGQGPEFLTYFNYEAQQDKSGLPNDRFSAERPEGSISTLTIQRTEQRDSAMYRCASSSPGGPRAFFGQGTRLTVV.

Regarding this clonotype: A much larger clone lies a single base off, so this may be a read error. The chain has TRBV7-9 and TRBJ2-7; D might be TRBD2 (5 bases). The CDR3 totals 12 residues. Between the trimmed V and J ends, which lost 8 bases and 3 bases, there was a span of 11 bases. CDR1 is SEHNR, CDR2 FQNEAQ, per germline (reference sequence). DNA of the CDR3: TGTGCCAGCGGCGGGCAGCTCTACGAGCAGTACGTC. Protein sequence: CASGGQLYEQYV.

The sample holds many counts of this clonotype. This chain joins TRBV7-6 and TRBJ1-2; 10 nucleotides line up with TRBD1. This CDR3 is built from 15 residues. V lost 5 bases, J lost 6 bases, and 9 bases stayed unmatched. Per the germline V gene, CDR1 is SGHVS and CDR2 is FNYEAQ. CDR3 DNA sequence: TGTGCCAGCAGCGGATCCGGGACAGGGGTGGATGGCTACACCTTC. It encodes CASSGSGTGVDGYTF.

This clonotype occurred a few times. V usage is TRBV7-9 and J usage is TRBJ2-5; no firm D call. V was shortened by 1 base and J by 5 bases, with 14 bases between the two germline ends. CDR1 is SEHNR and CDR2 is FQNEAQ in the germline V gene (reference sequence). This CDR3 region has 15 residues. Here the CDR3 reads CASSLGETAMETQYF. DNA of the CDR3: TGTGCCAGCAGCTTAGGAGAAACCGCTATGGAGACCCAGTACTTC.

V and J are TRBV5-1 and TRBJ2-1; D is undetermined. Trimming took off 2 bases at V and 4 bases at J, with 16 bases between the two ends. The germline V gene has CDR1 SGHRS and CDR2 YFSETQ. The CDR3 covers 16 residues. The CDR3 is CASSLKDTQFYNEQFF. The CDR3 coding sequence is TGCGCCAGCAGCTTAAAAGACACACAATTTTACAATGAGCAGTTCTTC.